This paragraph reports one TCR beta chain. Its antigen is undetermined. Specified time point: cycle 4 day 1 (C4D1), after less than 7 weeks of nivolumab. Relapse after autologous stem cell transplantation occurred in every patient, and brentuximab vedotin exposure varied. CD4+ T cells were purified from thawed PBMCs by negative selection. These data come from a study of PD-1 blockade in classical Hodgkin lymphoma. General study points: With respect to the repertoire differences, their causes, possibly disease activity or prior therapy, remain undefined. Reports described newly diagnosed patients as having lower baseline TCR diversity than healthy donors. Unlike CD8+ TCR diversity, which did not rise significantly by C4D1, CD4+ TCR diversity did.

Germline CDR1 reads SGHRS; CDR2 reads YFSETQ. The CDR3 extends over 15 amino acids. The J segment lost 3 bases and the V segment lost 0 bases, leaving 1 base of the junction unmatched. Sequenced by immunoSEQ multiplex PCR; TCRdb stores in-frame clones only, minus some. This sample yields over 10,000 clones, of which roughly 90% are seen a single time; approximately 0.87% belongs to the top ten. The sample consisted of CD4+ T cells from blood, taken before the fourth cycle of nivolumab. The gene calls are TRBV5-1 and TRBJ2-2; 8 bases fit TRBD1. The sequence derives from a human donor with classical Hodgkin lymphoma. The CDR3 here is CASSLGTGYTGELFF. Written as DNA, the CDR3 is TGCGCCAGCAGCTTGGGGACAGGGTACACCGGGGAGCTGTTTTTT.